The 25 T cell receptor beta chains presented below share a single source sample, sequenced in a study of shared clonotypes between healthy human individuals. Method: immunoSEQ multiplex PCR; TCRdb's copy keeps in-frame clones and lacks some. Among millions of clones listed, 85% to 95% were seen once. Material for sequencing was naive CD4+ T cells sorted from blood. Subset defined: CD45RA+ positively selected. The receptors here all came from a man younger than 35 in good health.

The chain has TRBV6-5 and TRBJ1-2, with D uncertain. Germline CDR1 is MNHEY and CDR2 is SVGAGI. The ends were cut back, 2 bases at V and 8 bases at J, with 3 bases in the middle. There are 10 residues in the CDR3. As DNA, the CDR3 is TGTGCCAGCAGTTACCAAGGCTACACCTTC. Residues: CASSYQGYTF.

The V gene is TRBV5-7, the J gene TRBJ2-5; D is undetermined. TRBV5-7 is treated as an ORF (open reading frame) with a function not yet certain. Trimming removed 1 base at V and 1 base at J, with 8 bases between. The CDR3 length is 14 residues. The CDR3 bases are TGTGCCAGCAGCTTGCAGGACCCCCAAGAGACCCAGTACTTC. This codes for CASSLQDPQETQYF.

The rearrangement links TRBV4-1 to TRBJ2-3; 8 nucleotides align to TRBD2. The length of the CDR3 is 18 residues. V trimming: 3 bases; J trimming: 4 bases; junction bases outside the gene matches: 15. Germline V gene sequence: CDR1 MGHRA, CDR2 YSYEKL. CDR3 sequence reads: CASSQTLTGLGAPDTQYF. The CDR3 DNA sequence: TGCGCCAGCAGCCAGACACTTACGGGACTAGGGGCTCCAGATACGCAGTATTTT.

V is TRBV6-5 and J is TRBJ1-2; no definite D call. The V gene's germline CDR1 is MNHEY and CDR2 SVGAGI. The CDR3 contains 15 residues. V dropped 3 bases and J dropped 6 bases, with 17 bases sitting between them. Here the CDR3 reads CASSYTWGEKNGYTF. In DNA form, the CDR3 reads TGTGCCAGCAGTTATACCTGGGGAGAAAAAAATGGCTACACCTTC.

The chain couples TRBV30 to TRBJ2-5; D is ambiguous. CDR1 is GTSNPN, CDR2 SVGIG, per germline (reference sequence). CDR3 length: 13 amino acids. Trimming stripped 0 bases from V and 1 base from J, with 6 bases between. The CDR3, as DNA: TGTGCCTGGAGTGTGGGATTCCAAGAGACCCAGTACTTC. It codes for CAWSVGFQETQYF.

As to this clone: This specimen includes other DNA sequences encoding the same CDR3. V and J are TRBV18 and TRBJ2-3; D may correspond to TRBD1 or TRBD2 (5 bases each). Trimming cost V 6 bases and J 6 bases, with 13 bases left between them. This CDR3 is 13 amino acids long. The germline CDR1 and CDR2 sequences are KGHSH and LQKENI. CDR3 in DNA: TGTGCCAGCTCCCCCCGTGAGGGGGATACGCAGTATTTT. Protein: CASSPREGDTQYF.

The rearrangement links TRBV4-3 to TRBJ1-6; TRBD1 is a possible D gene (5 bases). The CDR3 is 16 residues long. Germline V gene data show CDR1 as LGHNA and CDR2 as YSLEER. The ends were cut back, 1 base at V and 0 bases at J, with 7 bases in the middle. The CDR3 sequence is CASSQGQSSYNSPLHF. DNA of the CDR3: TGCGCCAGCAGCCAAGGACAGAGCTCCTATAATTCACCCCTCCACTTT.

The V call is TRBV4-1, the J call TRBJ1-2; D remains ambiguous. Germline CDR1 and CDR2: MGHRA and YSYEKL. The CDR3 has 15 amino acids. The V end lost 3 bases, the J end lost 5 bases, and 16 bases lay between the germline ends. DNA for the CDR3: TGCGCCAGCAGCCATGGCGCCGGGAGTCAGTATGGCTACACCTTC. Encoded protein: CASSHGAGSQYGYTF.

CDR3 DNA: TGTGCCAGCTCCTCGACAGGGGGTCACTCCTACGAGCAGTACTTC. Its translation is CASSSTGGHSYEQYF. The V gene is TRBV18, the J gene TRBJ2-7, with TRBD1 identical over 9 bases. Per germline, CDR1 KGHSH and CDR2 LQKENI. Germline trimming cut 6 bases from V and 0 bases from J; bases unmatched to any gene: 6. The CDR3 has 15 amino acids. Based on the CDR3 plus reference TRBV18 and TRBJ2-7, the full variable domain is NAGVMQNPRHLVRRRGQEARLRCSPMKGHSHVYWYRQLPEEGLKFMVYLQKENIIDESGMPKERFSAEFPKEGPSILRIQQVVRGDSAAYFCASSSTGGHSYEQYFGPGTRLTVT.

The chain joins TRBV18 to TRBJ2-7, with no clear D. The CDR3 totals 13 residues. The V gene lost 3 bases and the J gene lost 6 bases, with 12 bases spanning the gap. CDR1 and CDR2 from the germline V gene are KGHSH and LQKENI. CDR3 nucleotide sequence: TGTGCCAGCTCACCTGGCGGCCCCAGCGAGCAGTACTTC. Residues: CASSPGGPSEQYF. Together with reference TRBV18 and TRBJ2-7, the CDR3 gives the full variable domain: NAGVMQNPRHLVRRRGQEARLRCSPMKGHSHVYWYRQLPEEGLKFMVYLQKENIIDESGMPKERFSAEFPKEGPSILRIQQVVRGDSAAYFCASSPGGPSEQYFGPGTRLTVT.

The chain employs TRBV11-2 and TRBJ1-6; D unclear. The germline V and J ends were trimmed by 0 bases and 2 bases, with 5 bases remaining between them. Germline CDR1 SGHAT, CDR2 FQNNGV. The CDR3 spans 15 residues. CDR3 amino acids: CASSLEGTYNSPLHF. In DNA, the CDR3 is TGTGCCAGCAGCTTAGAAGGAACCTATAATTCACCCCTCCACTTT.

The V and J genes are TRBV9 and TRBJ1-1; the D gene is possibly TRBD1 (5 bases). The germline V and J ends were trimmed by 3 bases and 6 bases, with 21 bases remaining between them. The CDR3 totals 16 residues. The germline V gene has CDR1 SGDLS and CDR2 YYNGEE. CDR3 residues: CASSAQSGEGRAEAFF. As DNA, the CDR3 is TGTGCCAGCAGCGCTCAATCCGGTGAGGGGAGGGCTGAAGCTTTCTTT.

The V and J genes are TRBV19 and TRBJ1-5, with 9 bases aligning to TRBD1. V was pared by 6 bases and J by 4 bases, with 4 bases of the junction left unmatched. Germline CDR1 LNHDA, CDR2 SQIVND (reference sequence). The CDR3 length is 14 residues. CDR3 DNA sequence: TGTGCCAGTAGCCCGACAGGGGGAAATCAGCCCCAGCATTTT. Its protein product is CASSPTGGNQPQHF.

The chain carries TRBV4-1 and TRBJ2-6; D may be TRBD1 (5 bases). The germline V and J ends were trimmed by 1 base and 1 base, with 5 bases remaining between them. Germline values: CDR1 MGHRA, CDR2 YSYEKL. The CDR3 is 15 residues long. This CDR3 reads CASSQAGSGANVLTF. As DNA, the CDR3 is TGCGCCAGCAGCCAAGCAGGGTCTGGGGCCAACGTCCTGACTTTC.

The chain carries TRBV6-6 and TRBJ1-2, with TRBD1 matching over 9 bases. J lost 8 bases, V lost 5 bases, and 9 bases had no gene match. CDR1 is MNHNY, CDR2 SVGAGI, per germline (reference sequence). The CDR3 runs 14 residues. The CDR3 DNA reads as TGTGCCAGCAGTCCCCGGGACAGGGTAGCCGGCTACACCTTC. Its protein product is CASSPRDRVAGYTF.

This clone is a singleton in its sample. The genes are TRBV28 and TRBJ2-5; a possible D gene is TRBD2 (5 bases). CDR3 length: 15 residues. Germline values: CDR1 MDHEN, CDR2 SYDVKM. The V gene lost 6 bases and the J gene lost 3 bases, with 17 bases spanning the gap. The CDR3 DNA reads as TGTGCCAGCAGGGGAGCTGAAATCGCGAAAGAGACCCAGTACTTC. The encoded protein is CASRGAEIAKETQYF.

The chain uses TRBV7-2 and TRBJ2-2, with 7 nucleotides matching TRBD2. Germline trimming cut 0 bases from V and 0 bases from J; bases unmatched to any gene: 4. Germline V lookup: CDR1 SGHTA, CDR2 FQGNSA. The CDR3 has 17 amino acids. The CDR3 here is CASSLARGSTNTGELFF. DNA for the CDR3: TGTGCCAGCAGCTTAGCTCGCGGGAGTACGAACACCGGGGAGCTGTTTTTT.

The rearrangement links TRBV29-1 to TRBJ2-3; 8 bases are a match to TRBD2. This CDR3 has 19 residues. Germline V gene data show CDR1 as SQVTM and CDR2 as ANQGSEA. The trim removed 3 bases at V and 1 base at J, leaving 18 bases unmatched. Here the CDR3 DNA reads TGCAGCGTTGAGGGCCCCTCCCGAGGCGGGGGGAGGGGCACAGATACGCAGTATTTT. Translated: CSVEGPSRGGGRGTDTQYF.

This clone was seen just once. CDR3 region: CASSRLADSYEQYF. CDR3 nucleotides: TGTGCCAGCAGTCGCCTAGCAGACTCCTACGAGCAGTACTTC. The chain couples TRBV6-6 to TRBJ2-7; D perhaps matches TRBD2 (5 bases). The CDR3 length is 14 residues. Germline lookup yields CDR1 MNHNY and CDR2 SVGAGI (reference sequence). V lost 5 bases and J lost 0, with 11 bases in between.

This clone was seen once. Other DNA variants within this sample encode the same CDR3. The chain combines TRBV7-9 with TRBJ2-7; perhaps TRBD2 as D (5 bases). The CDR3 covers 14 residues. The V and J ends lost 1 base and 0 bases respectively, with 7 bases between them. Looked up from germline, CDR1 is SEHNR and CDR2 is FQNEAQ (reference sequence). The CDR3 sequence is CASSLGGASYEQYF. As DNA, the CDR3 is TGTGCCAGCAGCTTAGGGGGAGCCTCCTACGAGCAGTACTTC.

A single count supports this clone. V usage is TRBV6-5 and J usage is TRBJ2-4; weak D call: TRBD1 (6 bases). This CDR3 contains 15 residues. Germline V gene sequence: CDR1 MNHEY, CDR2 SVGAGI. V was shortened by 0 bases and J by 8 bases, with 14 bases between the two germline ends. In nucleotides, the CDR3 is TGTGCCAGCAGTTACTCGATACAGGGTAGGGACATTCAGTACTTC. The encoded protein is CASSYSIQGRDIQYF.

The chain employs TRBV21-1 and TRBJ1-4. TRBV21-1 is a pseudogene locus. The CDR3 is 17 residues long. The CDR3 DNA sequence: TGTGCCAGCAGACCCTTGATAGCTACAAGGTGCTATGAAAAACTGTTTTTT. Protein sequence: CASRPLIATRCYEKLFF.

As DNA, the CDR3 is TGTGCCAGCAGCGTAGCTTCGGGGCTACCCCCAATCTATGAGCAGTTCTTC. Amino acid sequence: CASSVASGLPPIYEQFF. V is TRBV9 and J is TRBJ2-1; D tentatively fits TRBD1 or TRBD2 (5 bases each). Germline values: CDR1 SGDLS, CDR2 YYNGEE. CDR3 length: 17 residues. V was pared by 0 bases and J by 8 bases, with 21 bases between.

This sequence joins TRBV7-9 and TRBJ1-2; the match to TRBD1 covers 7 bases. Germline V lookup: CDR1 SEHNR, CDR2 FQNEAQ (reference sequence). V dropped 5 bases and J dropped 2; count of bases not matched to a gene: 5. The CDR3 runs to 14 residues. The CDR3 loop is CASSLRQGNYGYTF. The CDR3 nucleotides are TGTGCCAGCAGCCTCAGACAGGGAAACTATGGCTACACCTTC.

This chain joins TRBV9 and TRBJ2-1, with 11 bases identical to TRBD2. From germline, CDR1 is SGDLS and CDR2 YYNGEE. The CDR3 is 15 residues long. After removal of 3 bases from V and 9 bases from J, the junction contained 8 bases not matched to a gene. CDR3: CASSATSGIYGEQFF. CDR3 coding DNA: TGTGCCAGCAGCGCGACTAGCGGGATATATGGTGAGCAGTTCTTC.